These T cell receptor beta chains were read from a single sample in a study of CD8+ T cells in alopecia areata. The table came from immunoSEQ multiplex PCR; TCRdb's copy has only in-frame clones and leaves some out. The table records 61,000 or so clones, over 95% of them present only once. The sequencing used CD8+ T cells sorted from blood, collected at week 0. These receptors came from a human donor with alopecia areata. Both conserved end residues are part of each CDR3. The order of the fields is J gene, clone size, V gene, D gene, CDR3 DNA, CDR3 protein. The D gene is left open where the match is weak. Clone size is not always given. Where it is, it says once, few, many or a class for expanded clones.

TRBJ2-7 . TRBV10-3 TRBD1 TGTGCCATCAGGGGGACAGGCCCCTACGAGCAGTACTTC CAIRGTGPYEQYF
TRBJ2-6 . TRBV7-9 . TGTGCCAGCAGCTGGGTTGCTGGGGCCAACGTCCTGACTTTC CASSWVAGANVLTF
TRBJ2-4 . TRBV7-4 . TGTGCCAGCAGCCCTAACGGGCCCGATAAAAACATTCAGTACTTC CASSPNGPDKNIQYF
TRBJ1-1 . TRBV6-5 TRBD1 TGTGCCAGCAGTACGACAGGGTTCGACACTGAAGCTTTCTTT CASSTTGFDTEAFF
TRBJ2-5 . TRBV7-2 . TGTGCCAGCAGCTCGACGGGGGGCGAAGAGACCCAGTACTTC CASSSTGGEETQYF
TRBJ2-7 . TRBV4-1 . TGCGCCAGCAGCCAAGATCCCGGGGAGACCTACGAGCAGTACTTC CASSQDPGETYEQYF
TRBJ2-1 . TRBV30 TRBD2 TGTGCCTGGAGCCTCCTAGCGGGGGGTCGCAATGAGCAGTTCTTC CAWSLLAGGRNEQFF
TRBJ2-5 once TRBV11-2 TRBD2 TGTGCCAGCAGAACCGGACTAGCGGGTGAGACCCAGTACTTC CASRTGLAGETQYF
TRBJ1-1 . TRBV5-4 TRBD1 TGTGCCAGCAGCTTAACAGGGGGCGGCACTGAAGCTTTCTTT CASSLTGGGTEAFF
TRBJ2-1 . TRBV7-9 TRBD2 TGTGCCAGCAGCTTAGGGACTAGCGGGGTCTACAATGAGCAGTTCTTC CASSLGTSGVYNEQFF
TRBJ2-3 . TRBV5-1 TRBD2 TGCGCCAGCAGCCAAGTCAGCGGGGAAGAGGGTCATACGCAGTATTTT CASSQVSGEEGHTQYF
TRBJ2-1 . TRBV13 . TGTGCCAGCAGCTCAGGTCCCTGGGTGGGGGCCGTAGGGAATGAGCAGTTCTTC CASSSGPWVGAVGNEQFF
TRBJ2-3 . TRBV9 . TGTGCCAGCAGCGTAGCAGGGGCAGTAGATACGCAGTATTTT CASSVAGAVDTQYF
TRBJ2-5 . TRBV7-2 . TGTGCCAGCAGCTCGCGACCGACTAGTGACGAGACCCAGTACTTC CASSSRPTSDETQYF
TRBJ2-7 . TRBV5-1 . TGCGCCAGCAGCTTGGACATCTCCCACCCCTACGAGCAGTACTTC CASSLDISHPYEQYF
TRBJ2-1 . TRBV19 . TGTGCCAGTAGTATCGTGCCCGGGGGTTCCTACAATGAGCAGTTCTTC CASSIVPGGSYNEQFF
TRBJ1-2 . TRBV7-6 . TGTGCCAGCAACCGGATCCCCAATGGTTCTCCTAACTATGGCTACACCTTC CASNRIPNGSPNYGYTF
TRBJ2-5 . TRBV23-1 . TGCGCCAGCAGTAGGCAAGAGACCCAGTACTTC CASSRQETQYF
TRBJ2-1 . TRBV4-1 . TGCGCCAGCAGCCAAGATTCTGGGGAGGGGGCGCTGGACAATGAGCAGTTCTTC CASSQDSGEGALDNEQFF
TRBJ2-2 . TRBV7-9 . TGTGCCAGCAGCTTAACTCCTGGGGATGGAAACACCGGGGAGCTGTTTTTT CASSLTPGDGNTGELFF
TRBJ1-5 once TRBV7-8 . TGTGCCAGCAGCTTAATTATAGGGGGTAGCAATCAGCCCCAGCATTTT CASSLIIGGSNQPQHF
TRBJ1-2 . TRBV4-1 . TGCGCCAGCAGCCAAGCGGGGGAGTACTATGGCTACACCTTC CASSQAGEYYGYTF
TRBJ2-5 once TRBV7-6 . TGTGCCAGCAGCTTAGCCCCAGACGGGGAGACCCAGTACTTC CASSLAPDGETQYF
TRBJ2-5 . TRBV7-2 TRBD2 TGTGCCAGCAGACCAAGTAGGCATATGCCGACTAGCGGGGAAGAGACCCAGTACTTC CASRPSRHMPTSGEETQYF
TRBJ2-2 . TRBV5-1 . TGCGCCAGCAGCTTGGGTCAGACGAACACCGGGGAGCTGTTTTTT CASSLGQTNTGELFF
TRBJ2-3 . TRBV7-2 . TGTGCCAGCAGCCCGTCCCCCGGGACAGATACGCAGTATTTT CASSPSPGTDTQYF
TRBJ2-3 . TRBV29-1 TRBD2 TGCAGCGCCTTTGGAGTAGCGGGGGGGCAGAGCCCAGATACGCAGTATTTT CSAFGVAGGQSPDTQYF
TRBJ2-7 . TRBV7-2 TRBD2 TGTGCCAGCAGCTTAACGGGGGGTATCTACGAGCAGTACTTC CASSLTGGIYEQYF
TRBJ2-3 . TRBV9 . TGTGCCAGCAGCGTGGTCGGCGGAAAGGATACGCAGTATTTT CASSVVGGKDTQYF
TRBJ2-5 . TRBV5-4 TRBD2 TGTGCCAGCAGACCTTTAGCGGGGCCCAAAGAGACCCAGTACTTC CASRPLAGPKETQYF
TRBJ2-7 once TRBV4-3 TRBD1 TGCGCCAGCAGCCAAGCCATCCGGGACAGCCCCTCCTACGAGCAGTACTTC CASSQAIRDSPSYEQYF
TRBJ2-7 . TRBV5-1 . TGCGCCAGCAAAAACCAGACCTATGAGTACAAGGGGACGGCGAACGAGCAGTACTTC CASKNQTYEYKGTANEQYF
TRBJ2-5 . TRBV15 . TGTGCCACCAGCAGTACCCAGACCCAAGAGACCCAGTACTTC CATSSTQTQETQYF
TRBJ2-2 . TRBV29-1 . TGCAGCGTCGGGTTGGCCGGGGAGCTGTTTTTT CSVGLAGELFF
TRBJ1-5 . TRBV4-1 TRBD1 TGCGCCAGCAGCAGGACAGGGGGCAATCAGCCCCAGCATTTT CASSRTGGNQPQHF
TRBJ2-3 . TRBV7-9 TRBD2 TGTGCCAGCAGCTTTTCGTCGGGAGGGCCTAGCACAGATACGCAGTATTTT CASSFSSGGPSTDTQYF
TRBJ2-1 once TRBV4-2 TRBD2 TGTGCCAGCAGCCGGAGAGCCCTAGCGGACACCTACAATGAGCAGTTCTTC CASSRRALADTYNEQFF
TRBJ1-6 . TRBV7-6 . TGTGCCAGCAGCCTCCGGTTCGGGGGCAATTCACCCCTCCACTTT CASSLRFGGNSPLHF
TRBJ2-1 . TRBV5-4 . TGTGCCAGCAGCTTGGGGACTGGAAACCAGTTCGGTGAGCAGTTCTTC CASSLGTGNQFGEQFF
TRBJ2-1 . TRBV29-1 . TGCAGCGTTGACGGGTCTAAGGACCATGAGCAGTTCTTC CSVDGSKDHEQFF